Listed below are T cell receptor beta chains from one sample, sequenced in a study of shared clonotypes between healthy human individuals. Libraries were prepared by immunoSEQ multiplex PCR; TCRdb keeps only in-frame clonotypes and omits some of them. This sample has over 850,000 clones, with around three quarters found just once. The sample taken for sequencing was memory CD4+ T cells from PBMCs. These receptors all come from a man aged 18 to 30 in good health. Some clones in this sample may be carry-over from other donors' samples. The CDR3 runs from the conserved cysteine through the conserved F or W. The order of the fields is clone size, J gene, D gene, V gene, CDR3 protein, CDR3 DNA. The D gene is left open where the match is weak. Part of the rows lack a size; the others show once, few, many or a class for expanded clones.

>-|TRBJ1-2|TRBD1|TRBV7-3
CASSNDRGPPVHF
TGTGCCAGCAGCAACGACAGGGGGCCACCTGTACACTTC
>-|TRBJ2-3|TRBD2|TRBV5-5
CASSLFPAGDTDTQYF
TGTGCCAGCAGCCTCTTCCCAGCGGGAGACACAGATACGCAGTATTTT
>-|TRBJ2-1|-|TRBV10-2
CASSESGFRLSNNEQFF
TGCGCCAGCAGTGAGTCGGGTTTTCGACTCTCTAACAATGAGCAGTTCTTC
>-|TRBJ1-2|TRBD1|TRBV7-9
CASSLWDRGPNYGYTF
TGTGCCAGCAGCTTATGGGACAGGGGCCCCAACTATGGCTACACCTTC
>-|TRBJ1-2|TRBD1|TRBV28
CASSFVGRGQGRGYTF
TGTGCCAGCAGTTTTGTGGGAAGGGGACAGGGGAGGGGCTACACCTTC
>-|TRBJ1-2|-|TRBV6-5
CASSQMNRNLYGYTF
TGTGCCAGCAGCCAAATGAACAGGAATCTCTATGGCTACACCTTC
>-|TRBJ2-7|-|TRBV11-3
CASSLGPEREQYF
TGTGCCAGCAGCTTAGGTCCGGAACGGGAGCAGTACTTC
>-|TRBJ2-5|-|TRBV5-1
CASSLYQSGTQYF
TGCGCCAGCAGCTTGTACCAGTCCGGGACCCAGTACTTC
>-|TRBJ2-3|TRBD2|TRBV5-4
CASSTGTSGPTDTQYF
TGTGCCAGCAGTACCGGGACTAGCGGCCCCACAGATACGCAGTATTTT
>-|TRBJ2-1|TRBD2|TRBV28
CASSLWTSGTEQFF
TGTGCCAGCAGTTTATGGACTAGCGGGACGGAGCAGTTCTTC
>-|TRBJ2-1|-|TRBV11-3
CASSLGVGGQFF
TGTGCCAGCAGCTTAGGTGTGGGTGGGCAGTTCTTC
>-|TRBJ2-7|TRBD1|TRBV5-6
CASSFPRQGPEQYF
TGTGCCAGCAGCTTCCCTAGACAGGGCCCCGAGCAGTACTTC
>-|TRBJ2-1|TRBD2|TRBV7-3
CASSLTRTSAGEQFF
TGTGCCAGCAGCTTAACACGGACTAGCGCGGGTGAGCAGTTCTTC
>-|TRBJ1-5|-|TRBV28
CASSLQRQAGNQPQHF
TGTGCCAGCAGTTTACAAAGACAGGCCGGGAATCAGCCCCAGCATTTT
>-|TRBJ1-1|-|TRBV18
CASSPLMGKGTEAFF
TGTGCCAGCTCACCTCTAATGGGTAAGGGAACTGAAGCTTTCTTT
>-|TRBJ2-3|-|TRBV5-1
CASSSTSESADTQYF
TGCGCCAGCAGCTCGACTAGTGAGTCTGCAGATACGCAGTATTTT
>-|TRBJ2-7|TRBD1|TRBV2
CASRTGGSYEQYF
TGTGCCAGCAGGACAGGGGGGTCTTACGAGCAGTACTTC
>-|TRBJ1-4|-|TRBV27
CASSGRKSTNEKLFF
TGTGCCAGCTCGGGCAGGAAGTCAACTAATGAAAAACTGTTTTTT
>many|TRBJ2-1|TRBD1|TRBV28
CASSGEGTAYNEQFF
TGTGCCAGCAGTGGGGAAGGGACAGCCTACAATGAGCAGTTCTTC
>-|TRBJ1-1|TRBD1|TRBV12-5
CASGLVDRDRGLTEAFF
TGTGCTAGTGGTTTGGTAGACAGGGACAGGGGGCTAACTGAAGCTTTCTTT
>once|TRBJ2-1|-|TRBV7-8
CASSPLANSYNEQFF
TGTGCCAGCAGCCCTCTAGCGAACTCCTACAATGAGCAGTTCTTC
>-|TRBJ1-2|-|TRBV7-9
CASSLGGEYGWTF
TGTGCCAGCAGCTTAGGAGGGGAATATGGTTGGACCTTC